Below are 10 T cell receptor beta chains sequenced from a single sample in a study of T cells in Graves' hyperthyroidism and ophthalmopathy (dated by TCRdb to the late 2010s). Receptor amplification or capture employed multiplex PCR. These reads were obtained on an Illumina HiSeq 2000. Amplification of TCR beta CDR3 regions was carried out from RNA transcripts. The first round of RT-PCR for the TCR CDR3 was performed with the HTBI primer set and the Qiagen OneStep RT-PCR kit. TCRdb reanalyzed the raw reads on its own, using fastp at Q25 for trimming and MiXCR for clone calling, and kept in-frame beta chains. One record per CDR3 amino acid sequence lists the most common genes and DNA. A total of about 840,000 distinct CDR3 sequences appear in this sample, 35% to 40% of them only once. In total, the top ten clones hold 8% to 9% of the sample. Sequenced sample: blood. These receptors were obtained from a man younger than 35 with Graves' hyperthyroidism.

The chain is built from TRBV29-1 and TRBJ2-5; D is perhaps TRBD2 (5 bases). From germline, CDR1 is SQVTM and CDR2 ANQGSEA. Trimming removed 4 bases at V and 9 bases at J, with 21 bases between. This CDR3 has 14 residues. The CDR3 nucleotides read TGCAGCGTTGGTGCCAGCAGTGTCCGGGAAGCCCAGTACTTC. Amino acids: CSVGASSVREAQYF.

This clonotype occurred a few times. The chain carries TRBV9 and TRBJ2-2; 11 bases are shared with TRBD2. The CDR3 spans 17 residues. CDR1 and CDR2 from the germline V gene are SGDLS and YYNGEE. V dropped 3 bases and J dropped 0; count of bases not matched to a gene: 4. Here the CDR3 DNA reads TGTGCCAGCAGCGCGCCGGGACTAGCGGCGAACACCGGGGAGCTGTTTTTT. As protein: CASSAPGLAANTGELFF.

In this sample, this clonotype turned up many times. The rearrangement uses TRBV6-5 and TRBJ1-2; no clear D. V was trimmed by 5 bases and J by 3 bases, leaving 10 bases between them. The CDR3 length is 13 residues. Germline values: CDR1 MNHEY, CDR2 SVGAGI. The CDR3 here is CASSEPDDYGYTF. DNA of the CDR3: TGTGCCAGCAGTGAACCGGATGACTATGGCTACACCTTC.

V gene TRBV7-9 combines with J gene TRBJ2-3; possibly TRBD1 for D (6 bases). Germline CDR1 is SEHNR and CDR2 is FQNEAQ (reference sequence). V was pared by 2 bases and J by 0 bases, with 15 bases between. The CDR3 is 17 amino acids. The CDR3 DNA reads TGTGCCAGCAGCTTACCAGGGCCCAGGGGTAGCACAGATACGCAGTATTTT. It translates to CASSLPGPRGSTDTQYF.

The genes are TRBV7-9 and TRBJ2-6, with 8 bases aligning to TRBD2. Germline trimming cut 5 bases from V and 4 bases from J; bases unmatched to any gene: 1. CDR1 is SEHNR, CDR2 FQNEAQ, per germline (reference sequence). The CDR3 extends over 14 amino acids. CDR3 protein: CASSRLAGANVLTF. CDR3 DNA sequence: TGTGCCAGCAGCCGACTAGCGGGGGCCAACGTCCTGACTTTC.

In nucleotides, the CDR3 is TGCAGCGTCCCCGCATGGATGGGGAAGGGCGCCCAAGAGACCCAGTACTTC. Protein: CSVPAWMGKGAQETQYF. The rearrangement links TRBV29-1 to TRBJ2-5; no clear D. Germline CDR1 is SQVTM and CDR2 is ANQGSEA. The CDR3 spans 17 residues. Trimming cost V 6 bases and J 1 base, with 24 bases left between them.

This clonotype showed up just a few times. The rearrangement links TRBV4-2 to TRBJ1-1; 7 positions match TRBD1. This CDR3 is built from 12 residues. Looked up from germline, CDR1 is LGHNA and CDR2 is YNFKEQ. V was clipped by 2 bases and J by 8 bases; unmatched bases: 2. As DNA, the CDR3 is TGTGCCAGCAGCCAACAGGACAGGGAAGCTTTCTTT. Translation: CASSQQDREAFF.

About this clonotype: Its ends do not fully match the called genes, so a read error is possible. The CDR3 loop is CASSRTGTRSEKLFF. The CDR3, as DNA: TGTGCCAGCAGCCGGACAGGGACGAGAAGTGAAAAACTGTTTTTC. The rearrangement links TRBV14 to TRBJ1-4; 8 bases fit TRBD1. The CDR3 has 15 residues. CDR1 and CDR2 (germline): SGHDN, FVKESK.

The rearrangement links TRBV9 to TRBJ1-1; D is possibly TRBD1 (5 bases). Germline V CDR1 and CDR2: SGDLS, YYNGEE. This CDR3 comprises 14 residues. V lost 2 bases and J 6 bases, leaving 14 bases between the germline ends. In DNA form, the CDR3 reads TGTGCCAGCAGCGTTGGGCGGGGGGAAGCTGAAGCTTTCTTT. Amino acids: CASSVGRGEAEAFF.

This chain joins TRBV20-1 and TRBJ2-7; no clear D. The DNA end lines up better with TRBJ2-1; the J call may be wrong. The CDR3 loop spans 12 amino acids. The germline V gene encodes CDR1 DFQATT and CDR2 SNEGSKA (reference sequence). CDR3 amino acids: CSASNPSNEQFF. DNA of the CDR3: TGCAGTGCATCCAACCCCTCCAATGAGCAGTTCTTC.